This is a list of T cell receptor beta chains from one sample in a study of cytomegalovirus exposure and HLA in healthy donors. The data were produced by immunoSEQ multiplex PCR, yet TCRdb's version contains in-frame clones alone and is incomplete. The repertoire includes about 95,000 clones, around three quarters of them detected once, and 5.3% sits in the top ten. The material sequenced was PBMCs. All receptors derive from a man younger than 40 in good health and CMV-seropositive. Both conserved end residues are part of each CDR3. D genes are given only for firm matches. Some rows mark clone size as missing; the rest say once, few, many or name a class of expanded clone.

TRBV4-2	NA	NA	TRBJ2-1	TGTGCCAGCAGCCAAGTTTTTAGCGGTTCTAGCAATGAGCAGTTCTTC	CASSQVFSGSSNEQFF
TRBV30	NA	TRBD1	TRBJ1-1	TGTGCCTGGAGTCTGGCAGGGGGAGAGGGCACTGAAGCTTTCTTT	CAWSLAGGEGTEAFF
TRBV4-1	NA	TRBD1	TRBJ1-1	TGCGCCAGCAGCCAAGCCGGGACAGGCTCTACCCCGGGAGCTTTCTTT	CASSQAGTGSTPGAFF
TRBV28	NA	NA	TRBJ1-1	TGTGCCAGCAGTCCTCCGGGGGGGACCACTGAAGCTTTCTTT	CASSPPGGTTEAFF
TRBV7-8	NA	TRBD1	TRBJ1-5	TGTGCCAGCAGCCGTACGACAGGGGGTCAGCCCCAGCATTTT	CASSRTTGGQPQHF
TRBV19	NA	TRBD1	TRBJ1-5	TGTGCCAGTAGCGCCCTGAGGGGGCACAATCAGCCCCAGCATTTT	CASSALRGHNQPQHF
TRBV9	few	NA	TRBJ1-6	TGTGCCAGCAGCGGTAACTCATCACCCCTCCACTTT	CASSGNSSPLHF
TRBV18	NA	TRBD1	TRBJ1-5	TGTGCCAGCTCACCACTTGGGACAGAGGGAAATCAGCCCCAGCATTTT	CASSPLGTEGNQPQHF
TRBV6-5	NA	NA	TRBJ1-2	TGTGCCAGCAGTTACTCATTTGACCAGAGGGGCTACACCTTC	CASSYSFDQRGYTF
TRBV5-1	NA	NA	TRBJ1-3	TGCGCCAGCAGCTTGGGGGTTTCGGGATCTGGAAACACCATATATTTT	CASSLGVSGSGNTIYF
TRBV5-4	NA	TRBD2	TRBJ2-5	TGTGCCAGCAGCGGGGGGGGTTCAGAGACCCAGTACTTC	CASSGGGSETQYF
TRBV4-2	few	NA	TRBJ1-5	TGTGCCAGCAGCCAGAACAGGGTGAGCGGTCAGCCCCAGCATTTT	CASSQNRVSGQPQHF
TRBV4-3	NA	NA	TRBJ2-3	TGCGCCAGCAGCCGAGGGGATGGGCAGGGGAGCACAGATACGCAGTATTTT	CASSRGDGQGSTDTQYF
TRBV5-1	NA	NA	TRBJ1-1	TGCGCCAGCAGCTTTACGGGGGGAGAGGGCACTGAAGCTTTCTTT	CASSFTGGEGTEAFF
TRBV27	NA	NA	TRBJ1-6	TGTGCCAGCAGTTTAGACAGAAATTCACCCCTCCACTTT	CASSLDRNSPLHF
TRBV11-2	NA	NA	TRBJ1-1	TGTGCCAGCAGCTTAGATCAGCCACAGATGAACACTGAAGCTTTCTTT	CASSLDQPQMNTEAFF
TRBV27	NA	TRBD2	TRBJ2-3	TGTGCCAGCAGTCCAACTAGCGGGGGGGCTGGAGGTACGCAGTATTTT	CASSPTSGGAGGTQYF
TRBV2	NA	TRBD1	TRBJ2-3	TGTGCCAGCAGAGGGACAGGGGGCTTCACAGATACGCAGTATTTT	CASRGTGGFTDTQYF
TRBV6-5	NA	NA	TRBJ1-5	TGTGCCAGCAGAGGGCAGGGGAATCAGCCCCAGCATTTT	CASRGQGNQPQHF
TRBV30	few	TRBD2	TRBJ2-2	TGTGCCTGGAGTTCTACTAGCGGGAGGGCTGGCACCGGGGAGCTGTTTTTT	CAWSSTSGRAGTGELFF
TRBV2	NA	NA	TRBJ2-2	TGTGCCAGCAAAGGAGCGAACACCGGGGAGCTGTTTTTT	CASKGANTGELFF
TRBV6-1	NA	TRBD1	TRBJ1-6	TGTGCCAGCAAGGCGGGACAGGGGAATAATTCACCCCTCCACTTT	CASKAGQGNNSPLHF
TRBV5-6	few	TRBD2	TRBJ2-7	TGTGCCAGCAGCACGGGACTAGAAGGGTACGAGCAGTACTTC	CASSTGLEGYEQYF
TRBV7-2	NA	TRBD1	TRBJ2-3	TGTGCCAGCAGCTTAAGACAGGGACGCACAGGTACGCAGTATTTT	CASSLRQGRTGTQYF
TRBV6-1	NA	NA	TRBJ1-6	TGTGCCAGCAGTGACCAGGATAATTCACCCCTCCACTTT	CASSDQDNSPLHF
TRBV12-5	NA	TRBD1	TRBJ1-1	TGTGCTAGTGGTTTGGGGACAGGGAACACTGAAGCTTTCTTT	CASGLGTGNTEAFF
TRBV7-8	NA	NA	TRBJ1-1	TGTGCCAGCAGCCCACCCAACGTGCCAGGAGGGAACACTGAAGCTTTCTTT	CASSPPNVPGGNTEAFF
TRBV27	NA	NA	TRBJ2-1	TGTGCCAGCAGTTTATCGCGGGTACTTAACAATGAGCAGTTCTTC	CASSLSRVLNNEQFF
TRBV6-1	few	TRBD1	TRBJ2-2	TGTGCCAGCAGTGAAAAGGGGGCCCCCCTCGGGGAGCTGTTTTTT	CASSEKGAPLGELFF
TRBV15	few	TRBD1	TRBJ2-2	TGTGCCACCAGCAGACCTCCCGGGACAGGGGGCAGCGGGGTCACCGGGGAGCTGTTTTTT	CATSRPPGTGGSGVTGELFF
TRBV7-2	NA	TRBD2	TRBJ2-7	TGTGCCAGCAGCCTTAGCGGGAGTCCCTACGAGCAGTACTTC	CASSLSGSPYEQYF
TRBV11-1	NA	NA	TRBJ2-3	TGTGCCAGCAGCTTATCGGCGGGCACAGATACGCAGTATTTT	CASSLSAGTDTQYF
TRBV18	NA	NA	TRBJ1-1	TGTGCCAGCTCACCAGATAGGGGAGGGGGCACTGAAGCTTTCTTT	CASSPDRGGGTEAFF
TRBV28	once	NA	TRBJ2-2	TGTGCCAGCAGTTTCGGGAACACCGGGGAGCTGTTTTTT	CASSFGNTGELFF
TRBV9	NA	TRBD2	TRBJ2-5	TGTGCCAGCAGCGACACAGGGAGACTAGCGGGGTGGGAGACCCAGTACTTC	CASSDTGRLAGWETQYF
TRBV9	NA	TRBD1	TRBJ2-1	TGTGCCAGCAGCGAGGACAGGGGCCGGAATGAGCAGTTCTTC	CASSEDRGRNEQFF
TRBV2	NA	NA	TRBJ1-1	TGTGCCTCAAGGTGGCGGGAAGCTTTCTTT	CASRWREAFF
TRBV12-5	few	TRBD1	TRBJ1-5	TGTGCTAGTGGTTTATACAGGGGGCGCGGAGACCAGCCCCAGCATTTT	CASGLYRGRGDQPQHF
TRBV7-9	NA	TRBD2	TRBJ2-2	TGTGCCAGCAGTTCGGGACTAGCAGGCAACACCGGGGAGCTGTTTTTT	CASSSGLAGNTGELFF
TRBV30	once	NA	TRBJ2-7	TGTGCCTGGACAAAAGGAGCGACCTACGAGCAGTACTTC	CAWTKGATYEQYF
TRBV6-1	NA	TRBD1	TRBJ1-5	TGTGCCAGCAGTGAAATGGGGACAGGGAGTCAGCCCCAGCATTTT	CASSEMGTGSQPQHF
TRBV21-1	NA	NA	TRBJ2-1	TGTGCCAGCACCCAAAGAGTAGGACATTCCTACAATGAGCAGTTCTTC	CASTQRVGHSYNEQFF
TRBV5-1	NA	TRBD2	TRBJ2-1	TGCGCCAGCAGCTGGACTAGCGGGGGGGAAAGGGGTGAGCAGTTCTTC	CASSWTSGGERGEQFF
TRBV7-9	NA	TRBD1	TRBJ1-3	TGTGCCAGCAGCAGAACAGGGGCCTCTGGAAACACCATATATTTT	CASSRTGASGNTIYF
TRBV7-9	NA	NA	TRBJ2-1	TGTGCCAGCAGCCCGGAGGGGAGCTCCTACAATGAGCAGTTCTTC	CASSPEGSSYNEQFF
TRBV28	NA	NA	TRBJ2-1	TGTGCCAGCCAGTCCGGTACCAGGGGACACAATGAGCAGTTCTTC	CASQSGTRGHNEQFF
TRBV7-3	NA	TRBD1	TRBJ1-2	TGTGCCAGCAGCCAGCCGGGACAGGGGAGTATCTATGGCTACACCTTC	CASSQPGQGSIYGYTF
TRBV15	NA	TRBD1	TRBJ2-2	TGTGCCACCACCGGTATGGTGGGACAGGATTTCACCGGGGAGCTGTTTTTT	CATTGMVGQDFTGELFF
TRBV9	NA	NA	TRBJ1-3	TGTGCCAGCAGCGTAGGTACTGGCTCTGGAAACACCATATATTTT	CASSVGTGSGNTIYF
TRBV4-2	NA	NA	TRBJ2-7	TGTGCCAGCAGCCAAGTTCTGGGGCACTCGAGCGAGCAGTACTTC	CASSQVLGHSSEQYF
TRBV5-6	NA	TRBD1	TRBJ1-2	TGTGCCAGCAGCGCAGGGACAGCAAACTATGGCTACACCTTC	CASSAGTANYGYTF
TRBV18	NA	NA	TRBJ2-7	TGTGCCAGCTCACCAAGGACAGAGGCAGAGCAGTACTTC	CASSPRTEAEQYF
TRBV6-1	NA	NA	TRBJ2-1	TGTGCCAGCAGGAGATTCGATGAGCAGTTCTTC	CASRRFDEQFF
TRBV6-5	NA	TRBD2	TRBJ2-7	TGTGCCAGCAGTTACGAGGCTAGCGGGAGGGCCTACGAGCAGTACTTC	CASSYEASGRAYEQYF